These 21 T cell receptor beta chains came from one sample sequenced in a study of blood T cell repertoires in COVID-19. The protocol was immunoSEQ multiplex PCR, while the TCRdb copy is restricted to in-frame clones and leaves out a portion. The sample contains about 250,000 clones, about 83% of which appear only once. Material for sequencing was PBMCs or T cells enriched from blood (not recorded which). The receptors were sampled from a woman aged 40 to 50 who had been exposed to COVID-19.

The chain employs TRBV5-1 and TRBJ2-3, with 8 bases identical to TRBD2. The junction had 11 bases not matched to a gene; V was cut back by 4 bases and J by 4 bases. Per germline, CDR1 SGHRS and CDR2 YFSETQ. The CDR3 covers 16 residues. CDR3 sequence: CASSDTGGGPPDTQYF. The DNA for the CDR3 is TGCGCCAGCAGCGACACCGGGGGGGGGCCCCCAGATACGCAGTATTTT.

The J gene is TRBJ1-1, the V gene TRBV28; the match to TRBD1 covers 9 bases. Germline CDR1 reads MDHEN; CDR2 reads SYDVKM. This CDR3 region has 18 residues. V shed 4 bases, J shed 0 bases, and the junction held 12 bases outside the gene matches. The CDR3 DNA sequence: TGTGCCAGCAGTTCCATGAAACAGGGGGCGCAGTTGAACACTGAAGCTTTCTTT. It encodes CASSSMKQGAQLNTEAFF.

J is TRBJ1-1 and V is TRBV2; D is perhaps TRBD1 (6 bases). CDR3 length: 15 amino acids. Germline lookup yields CDR1 SNHLY and CDR2 FYNNEI. V shed 3 bases and J shed 4 bases, with 15 bases lying between them. CDR3 DNA sequence: TGTGCCAGCAGTGAGCAGGGGCCACTCGGCACTGAAGCTTTCTTT. Translated: CASSEQGPLGTEAFF.

The chain has TRBV4-1 and TRBJ1-1; 7 bases are shared with TRBD1. V was pared by 4 bases and J by 4 bases, with 6 bases of the junction left unmatched. CDR3 size: 14 residues. Germline-derived CDR1 and CDR2 are MGHRA and YSYEKL. Here the CDR3 DNA reads TGCGCCAGCAGCCTAGGACAGGAGGTCACTGAAGCTTTCTTT. It yields the protein CASSLGQEVTEAFF.

This clone came up a few times. This rearrangement joins TRBV6-5 to TRBJ2-2, with a possible D match to TRBD2 (7 bases). The CDR3 contains 15 residues. Germline values: CDR1 MNHEY, CDR2 SVGAGI. Trimming pared 7 bases from V and 1 base from J, leaving 13 bases between. Written as DNA, the CDR3 is TGTGCCAGCACTCCGGGGGGCATGAACACCGGGGAGCTGTTTTTT. Translated, it gives CASTPGGMNTGELFF.

The gene calls are TRBV27 and TRBJ1-2; unclear D gene. Trimming took off 3 bases at V and 4 bases at J, with 12 bases between the two ends. The CDR3 length is 14 residues. Germline CDR1 reads MNHEY; CDR2 reads SMNVEV (reference sequence). DNA of the CDR3: TGTGCCAGCAGTTTCGGGAGGTCGGTCTATGGCTACACCTTC. Its translation is CASSFGRSVYGYTF.

J is TRBJ1-5 and V is TRBV19; possible D gene TRBD1, 5 bases. Germline V gene sequence: CDR1 LNHDA, CDR2 SQIVND (reference sequence). The CDR3 sequence is 11 residues long. V shed 5 bases and J shed 15 bases, with 14 bases lying between them. The CDR3 bases are TGTGCCAGTAGTGGGGCACTTCGGAGGCATTTT. Amino acid sequence: CASSGALRRHF.

The rearrangement links TRBV9 to TRBJ1-6, with D tentatively TRBD1 (5 bases). Germline V lookup: CDR1 SGDLS, CDR2 YYNGEE. Trimming removed 3 bases from V and 9 bases from J, with 16 bases in between. The length of the CDR3 is 15 residues. The CDR3 region is CASSAWGDGGSPLHF. The CDR3 DNA follows: TGTGCCAGCAGCGCCTGGGGGGACGGGGGTTCACCCCTCCACTTT.

This clone was counted once. The J gene is TRBJ2-5, the V gene TRBV6-5; TRBD1 matches at 8 bases. V trimming: 4 bases; J trimming: 3 bases; junction bases outside the gene matches: 4. The CDR3 is 14 residues long. CDR1 and CDR2 from the germline V gene are MNHEY and SVGAGI. In DNA form, the CDR3 reads TGTGCCAGCAGTTCTCAGGGGGCCGAAGAGACCCAGTACTTC. The encoded protein is CASSSQGAEETQYF.

This clone was recorded once. V usage is TRBV10-2 and J usage is TRBJ1-5; tentative D call: TRBD1 (5 bases). The CDR3 loop spans 14 amino acids. V lost 4 bases, J lost 1 base, and 8 bases lay in between. The germline V gene has CDR1 WSHSY and CDR2 SAAADI. The CDR3 region is CASSAGSSNQPQHF. DNA for the CDR3: TGCGCCAGCAGTGCAGGGTCAAGCAATCAGCCCCAGCATTTT.

This chain links TRBV5-1 with TRBJ1-4; 7 bases line up with TRBD1. Germline loops: CDR1 SGHRS, CDR2 YFSETQ. This CDR3 comprises 14 residues. J lost 3 bases, V lost 5 bases, and 4 bases had no gene match. CDR3 sequence: CASRLGTANEKLFF. In nucleotides, the CDR3 is TGCGCCAGCAGACTCGGGACAGCTAATGAAAAACTGTTTTTT. Drawing the rest from reference TRBV5-1 and TRBJ1-4, the complete variable domain is KAGVTQTPRYLIKTRGQQVTLSCSPISGHRSVSWYQQTPGQGLQFLFEYFSETQRNKGNFPGRFSGRQFSNSRSEMNVSTLELGDSALYLCASRLGTANEKLFFGSGTQLSVL.

V is TRBV5-1 and J is TRBJ2-3; 7 bases are shared with TRBD2. The CDR3 is 14 amino acids. V lost 0 bases to trimming and J lost 5 bases; unmatched junction nucleotides: 3. Germline V gene sequence: CDR1 SGHRS, CDR2 YFSETQ. CDR3 protein: CASSLGVAGDTQYF. Here the CDR3 DNA reads TGCGCCAGCAGCTTGGGGGTAGCGGGAGATACGCAGTATTTT. Supplemented by reference TRBV5-1 and TRBJ2-3, the full variable domain reads KAGVTQTPRYLIKTRGQQVTLSCSPISGHRSVSWYQQTPGQGLQFLFEYFSETQRNKGNFPGRFSGRQFSNSRSEMNVSTLELGDSALYLCASSLGVAGDTQYFGPGTRLTVL.

V and J are TRBV11-2 and TRBJ2-7; no clear D gene. This CDR3 spans 14 amino acids. Trimming left V 5 bases short and J 1 base short, with 12 bases between. Germline loops: CDR1 SGHAT, CDR2 FQNNGV. The CDR3 coding sequence is TGTGCCAGCAGCCCAGCCGCGGCTTCCTACGAGCAGTACTTC. This gives the protein CASSPAAASYEQYF.

This clone was observed many times. This chain joins TRBV18 and TRBJ1-1; D gene ambiguous. The CDR3 contains 16 residues. V was cut by 6 bases and J by 0 bases, with 17 bases left in between. Germline V gene lookup returns CDR1 KGHSH and CDR2 LQKENI. CDR3 DNA: TGTGCCAGCTCCCTGTCGGCACAGCTCATGAACACTGAAGCTTTCTTT. This translates into CASSLSAQLMNTEAFF.

This clone appeared once. This chain joins TRBV7-8 and TRBJ2-1; 10 bases are a match to TRBD1. Germline V lookup: CDR1 SGHVS, CDR2 FQNEAQ. V lost 7 bases to trimming and J lost 3 bases; unmatched junction nucleotides: 9. This CDR3 spans 16 amino acids. The CDR3 spells CASTLTGGDSYNEQFF. The CDR3 DNA reads as TGTGCCAGCACCTTGACAGGGGGCGATAGCTACAATGAGCAGTTCTTC.

The CDR3 DNA reads TGTGCCACCAGCAGAGGGGCGGGGCAGACAGATACGCAGTATTTT. Translating gives CATSRGAGQTDTQYF. V gene TRBV15 combines with J gene TRBJ2-3, with D tentatively TRBD2 (6 bases). V gave up 1 base and J gave up 3 bases, with 11 bases separating them. CDR1 is LNHNV and CDR2 is YYDKDF in the germline V gene (reference sequence). The length of the CDR3 is 15 residues.

CDR3 region: CASGLVLAGPGTGELFF. The CDR3 region has the DNA TGTGCTAGTGGTTTGGTATTAGCGGGGCCGGGCACCGGGGAGCTGTTTTTT. The chain uses TRBV12-5 and TRBJ2-2; 8 bases are shared with TRBD2. Germline-derived CDR1 and CDR2 are LGHNT and FRNRAP. This CDR3 contains 17 residues. J was trimmed by 4 bases and V by 0 bases; bases with no gene match: 7.

The rearrangement uses TRBV27 and TRBJ1-6; D is unresolved. With 6 bases removed from V and 9 bases from J, the gap between germline ends came to 12 bases. CDR3 length equals 13 residues. Germline CDR1 reads MNHEY; CDR2 reads SMNVEV (reference sequence). CDR3 protein: CASSRDSRSPLHF. DNA of the CDR3: TGTGCCAGCAGCCGCGATTCACGTTCACCCCTCCACTTT.

The V call is TRBV6-5, the J call TRBJ1-3; no definite D call. Germline V gene data show CDR1 as MNHEY and CDR2 as SVGAGI. The V end was cut by 6 bases, the J end by 0 bases, with 6 bases between. This CDR3 is built from 13 residues. The chain's CDR3 is CASSDNSGNTIYF. CDR3 in DNA: TGTGCCAGCAGCGACAACTCTGGAAACACCATATATTTT.

The rearrangement links TRBV28 to TRBJ1-2; 7 bases match TRBD1. J gave up 0 bases and V 4 bases, and 5 bases lay outside the gene matches. CDR1 and CDR2 from the germline V gene are MDHEN and SYDVKM. The CDR3 has 15 amino acids. The CDR3 spells CASSSIDRANYGYTF. Written as DNA, the CDR3 is TGTGCCAGCAGTTCGATAGACAGGGCTAACTATGGCTACACCTTC.

The rearrangement uses TRBV18 and TRBJ1-1; D unclear. Germline V gene sequence: CDR1 KGHSH, CDR2 LQKENI. The ends were cut back, 3 bases at V and 0 bases at J, with 14 bases in the middle. The CDR3 runs to 16 residues. Here the CDR3 reads CASSPTAPGLNTEAFF. CDR3 bases: TGTGCCAGCTCACCCACAGCCCCTGGGCTGAACACTGAAGCTTTCTTT. The entire variable domain, with the rest obtained from reference TRBV18 and TRBJ1-1, is as follows: NAGVMQNPRHLVRRRGQEARLRCSPMKGHSHVYWYRQLPEEGLKFMVYLQKENIIDESGMPKERFSAEFPKEGPSILRIQQVVRGDSAAYFCASSPTAPGLNTEAFFGQGTRLTVV.